The TCR beta chain described here comes from a study of CD8 T cells in Susac syndrome. This CDR3 contains 11 residues. Trimming removed 6 bases at V and 16 bases at J, with 16 bases between. Reverse transcription of 0.5 to 1 ug RNA used random hexamers. Each CDR3 protein gets one entry after TCRdb re-called the immunoSEQ multiplex PCR reads with MiXCR. The top ten hold approximately 0.12% of the sample, which has about 430,000 distinct CDR3 sequences, approximately 85% seen once. This chain uses TRBV12-3 or TRBV12-4 with TRBJ1-3; D perhaps matches TRBD1 (5 bases). The TCR sequence derives from a human donor with multiple sclerosis. Sequences were obtained from CD8+ T cells from PBMCs. The DNA for the CDR3 is TGTGCCAGCAGGACCCTCGGGGACGTCTATTTT. Translating gives CASRTLGDVYF.